The 11 T cell receptor beta chains below were found in one sample sequenced in a study of shared clonotypes between healthy human individuals (dated by TCRdb to 2018 to 2021). The receptor library was made with the immunoSEQ multiplex PCR assay. TCRdb retrieved this table from immuneACCESS and kept in-frame rearrangements only. Not all clones are present; in checked studies, unresolved V genes account for under half, and no reason is known for the remainder. The sample table shows 950,000 to 1,200,000 clones, and 70% to 85% are seen once. Jointly, the top ten make up roughly 0.83% of the sample. The sequenced sample was memory CD4+ T cells from PBMCs. The cell subset or site label here, explained by the study, means: CD45RA-negative fraction. The receptors shown here come from a man younger than 35 in good health. Some clones in this sample may be carry-over from other donors' samples.

This clone has a count of ten or more. The rearrangement uses TRBV7-2 and TRBJ1-2; perhaps TRBD1 as D (5 bases). V lost 5 bases and J lost 4, with 11 bases in between. Germline CDR1 SGHTA, CDR2 FQGNSA. This CDR3 is 13 amino acids long. CDR3 sequence reads: CASSQQVGYGYTF. As DNA, the CDR3 is TGTGCCAGCAGCCAACAGGTGGGCTATGGCTACACCTTC.

The rearrangement uses TRBV9 and TRBJ1-3; D remains unclear. The CDR3 is made up of 13 amino acids. In germline, CDR1 is SGDLS, CDR2 YYNGEE. The V and J ends lost 0 bases and 2 bases respectively, with 3 bases between them. The CDR3 spells CASSVEAGNTIYF. Written as DNA, the CDR3 is TGTGCCAGCAGCGTAGAGGCTGGAAACACCATATATTTT.

The chain uses TRBV4-1 and TRBJ2-3; 7 bases fit TRBD1. Germline V CDR1 and CDR2: MGHRA, YSYEKL. The CDR3 is 17 residues long. J gave up 3 bases and V 0 bases, and 9 bases lay outside the gene matches. CDR3 nucleotide sequence: TGCGCCAGCAGCCAAGACTTCGACAGGGCGGGTACAGATACGCAGTATTTT. Protein: CASSQDFDRAGTDTQYF.

This clone was seen only once. This chain connects TRBV19 to TRBJ2-1; 11 bases align to TRBD2. Germline trimming cut 3 bases from V and 11 bases from J; bases unmatched to any gene: 12. The germline V gene has CDR1 LNHDA and CDR2 SQIVND (reference sequence). CDR3 length: 16 residues. The DNA for the CDR3 is TGTGCCAGTAGTATTGTGGGGACTAGCGGAGGGGGTCAGCAGTTCTTC. It yields the protein CASSIVGTSGGGQQFF.

The chain joins TRBV7-6 to TRBJ2-3, with TRBD2 as a possible D gene (6 bases). Germline values: CDR1 SGHVS, CDR2 FNYEAQ. This CDR3 contains 13 residues. The V end lost 2 bases, the J end lost 6 bases, and 9 bases lay between the germline ends. The CDR3 loop reads CASSLQTRDTQYF. The DNA for the CDR3 is TGTGCCAGCAGCTTACAGACTAGGGATACGCAGTATTTT.

The V gene is TRBV4-2, the J gene TRBJ2-3; D not certain. V was cut by 1 base and J by 1 base, with 6 bases left in between. Germline CDR1 and CDR2: LGHNA and YNFKEQ. This CDR3 is built from 14 residues. In DNA, the CDR3 is TGTGCCAGCAGCCAAGTCAGCGGCACAGATACGCAGTATTTT. Its protein product is CASSQVSGTDTQYF.

The rearrangement uses TRBV5-1 and TRBJ2-1; TRBD2 matches 7 bases. Trimming removed 7 bases from V and 1 base from J; junction bases left unmatched: 11. Looked up from germline, CDR1 is SGHRS and CDR2 is YFSETQ. This CDR3 contains 16 residues. CDR3 coding DNA: TGCGCCAGCCCCCCCCCGGGGGAGGGATCCTACAATGAGCAGTTCTTC. It codes for CASPPPGEGSYNEQFF.

Comments on this clone: The sample has other DNA sequences that encode this CDR3 too. The rearrangement uses TRBV15 and TRBJ2-1, with D possibly called TRBD1 or TRBD2 (5 bases each). This CDR3 is built from 12 residues. Per germline, CDR1 LNHNV and CDR2 YYDKDF (reference sequence). The V end lost 5 bases, the J end lost 9 bases, and 11 bases lay between the germline ends. In nucleotides, the CDR3 is TGTGCCACCAGCCCCCGGGGCGGTGAGCAGTTCTTC. It encodes CATSPRGGEQFF.

V usage is TRBV2 and J usage is TRBJ2-7; D gene ambiguous. Germline-derived CDR1 and CDR2 are SNHLY and FYNNEI. The V and J ends lost 6 bases and 3 bases respectively, with 9 bases between them. The length of the CDR3 is 12 residues. This chain's CDR3 is CASSTLRYEQYF. CDR3 nucleotides: TGTGCCAGCAGCACCCTGCGCTACGAGCAGTACTTC. Looking up the rest from reference TRBV2 and TRBJ2-7 gives the full variable domain: EPEVTQTPSHQVTQMGQEVILRCVPISNHLYFYWYRQILGQKVEFLVSFYNNEISEKSEIFDDQFSVERPDGSNFTLKIRSTKLEDSAMYFCASSTLRYEQYFGPGTRLTVT.

This chain uses TRBV30 with TRBJ2-1; 8 nucleotides match TRBD2. In germline, CDR1 is GTSNPN, CDR2 SVGIG (reference sequence). This CDR3 spans 14 amino acids. Trimming cost V 4 bases and J 3 bases; bases outside gene matches: 5. The CDR3 DNA sequence: TGTGCCTGGATACGGGGGGGTCTCTACAATGAGCAGTTCTTC. Its translation: CAWIRGGLYNEQFF.

V usage is TRBV28 and J usage is TRBJ1-5; no clear D gene. The CDR3 runs to 14 residues. Trimming took 5 bases from V and 3 from J, leaving 11 bases between them. Germline V CDR1 and CDR2: MDHEN, SYDVKM. CDR3 bases: TGTGCCAGCAGTCCTCGGGGTGACAATCAGCCCCAGCATTTT. Translating it yields CASSPRGDNQPQHF.